These T cell receptor beta chains were read from a single sample in a study of OX40 agonist ivuxolimab in advanced cancers. Profiling relied on immunoSEQ multiplex PCR, and the TCRdb table lists in-frame clones only, not all of them. This table holds approximately 82,000 clones, almost 85% found once. Sample: CD4+ or CD8+ T cells sorted from blood, taken in a trial of the OX40 agonist ivuxolimab. These TCRs come from an adult with an advanced solid tumor such as melanoma, head and neck, liver or kidney cancer. CDR3s include the opening cysteine and the closing phenylalanine or tryptophan. D genes are given only for firm matches. Expanded clones are given a class, and other clones once, few, many or no size at all.

TRBV5-8	.	TRBD1	TRBJ1-4	16	CASSPDREKDGEKLFF	TGTGCCAGCAGTCCGGACAGGGAGAAGGATGGTGAAAAACTGTTTTTT
TRBV18	.	.	TRBJ1-1	15	CASSPVQEMNTEAFF	TGTGCCAGCTCACCCGTGCAGGAGATGAACACTGAAGCTTTCTTT
TRBV18	.	TRBD1	TRBJ2-5	14	CASSPTGDKGTQYF	TGTGCCAGCTCGCCGACAGGGGACAAGGGGACCCAGTACTTC
TRBV2	.	.	TRBJ1-2	13	CASSPTGFYGYTF	TGTGCCAGCAGCCCCACAGGATTCTATGGCTACACCTTC
TRBV28	.	.	TRBJ1-4	13	CASSLGSPEGLFF	TGTGCCAGCAGTTTAGGGTCGCCGGAGGGGCTGTTTTTT
TRBV2	.	TRBD1	TRBJ1-4	17	CASSSGTAGATNEKLFF	TGTGCCAGCAGCTCTGGGACAGCCGGGGCAACTAATGAAAAACTGTTTTTT
TRBV10-3	.	TRBD1	TRBJ2-1	14	CAISESGQGDEQFF	TGTGCCATCAGTGAGTCGGGACAGGGCGATGAGCAGTTCTTC
TRBV28	once	TRBD1	TRBJ2-7	19	CASSFAGAGTGGSSYEQYF	TGTGCCAGCAGTTTCGCAGGAGCCGGGACAGGGGGAAGCTCCTACGAGCAGTACTTC
TRBV11-2	.	.	TRBJ1-1	13	CASSFTGANEAFF	TGTGCCAGCAGCTTCACAGGTGCCAATGAAGCTTTCTTT
TRBV5-4	.	TRBD1	TRBJ2-2	15	CASSRDRSNTGELFF	TGTGCCAGCAGTCGGGACAGGTCGAACACCGGGGAGCTGTTTTTT
TRBV30	.	TRBD1	TRBJ2-7	13	CAWSIGGRDEQYF	TGTGCCTGGAGTATAGGGGGCCGGGACGAGCAGTACTTC
TRBV5-1	.	TRBD2	TRBJ2-5	16	CASSLVPSGSGETQYF	TGCGCCAGCAGCTTGGTTCCTAGCGGGAGTGGGGAGACCCAGTACTTC
TRBV6-1	few	TRBD1	TRBJ1-2	15	CASSEAQTGDYGYTF	TGTGCCAGCAGTGAAGCACAGACAGGGGACTATGGCTACACCTTC
TRBV7-9	.	TRBD2	TRBJ2-3	15	CASSPGLAGVDTQYF	TGTGCCAGCAGCCCCGGACTAGCGGGAGTAGATACGCAGTATTTT
TRBV5-1	once	.	TRBJ2-7	13	CASSLNPSYEQYF	TGCGCCAGCAGCTTGAACCCCTCCTACGAGCAGTACTTC
TRBV2	.	TRBD1	TRBJ1-1	12	CASKPGGTEAFF	TGTGCCAGCAAACCAGGGGGCACTGAAGCTTTCTTT
TRBV10-3	.	.	TRBJ2-3	18	CAITGPGPKASSTDTQYF	TGTGCCATCACCGGCCCGGGGCCGAAAGCGTCTAGCACAGATACGCAGTATTTT
TRBV5-1	.	TRBD1	TRBJ1-6	16	CASSSQGAINNSPLHF	TGCGCCAGCAGCTCGCAGGGGGCGATTAATAATTCACCCCTCCACTTT
TRBV10-2	once	TRBD1	TRBJ1-6	16	CASSFGTGGYNSPLHF	TGCGCCAGCAGTTTTGGGACAGGTGGATATAATTCACCCCTCCACTTT
TRBV30	.	.	TRBJ1-2	15	CAWSMRTGLLGGYTF	TGTGCCTGGAGTATGCGAACAGGGCTTTTGGGTGGCTACACCTTC
TRBV19	.	TRBD1	TRBJ1-5	15	CASSGGQEFNQPQHF	TGTGCCAGTAGTGGGGGACAGGAATTCAATCAGCCCCAGCATTTT